The 30 T cell receptor beta chains presented below share a single source sample, sequenced in a study of blood T cell repertoires in COVID-19. Assay used: immunoSEQ multiplex PCR; TCRdb lists only in-frame clones, some missing. This table holds roughly 41,000 clones, 70% to 90% found once. The sample was peripheral blood. All receptors derive from a man in his sixties with acute or convalescent COVID-19.

The CDR3 DNA reads TGTGCCAACCAGTTAAGGGACAGGGGACACGGTGGCTACACCTTC. Its protein is CANQLRDRGHGGYTF. The V gene is TRBV6-5, the J gene TRBJ1-2; 10 bases align to TRBD1. Germline values: CDR1 MNHEY, CDR2 SVGAGI. This CDR3 spans 15 amino acids. The V gene end was trimmed by 10 bases and the J gene end by 7 bases; junction bases not matched to a gene: 15.

The chain has TRBV10-3 and TRBJ1-5; no definite D call. Trimming shortened V by 5 bases and J by 5 bases, and 10 bases separated the two germline ends. Germline loops: CDR1 ENHRY, CDR2 SYGVKD. CDR3 length: 13 amino acids. The CDR3 spells CAISHVVDQPQHF. CDR3 nucleotide sequence: TGTGCCATCAGTCATGTAGTCGATCAGCCCCAGCATTTT.

V is TRBV19 and J is TRBJ1-1; D remains ambiguous. There are 14 residues in the CDR3. V lost 4 bases, J lost 1 base, and 10 bases lay in between. Germline V gene sequence: CDR1 LNHDA, CDR2 SQIVND (reference sequence). CDR3 residues: CASSNRVANTEAFF. CDR3 DNA: TGTGCCAGTAGTAACCGGGTGGCGAACACTGAAGCTTTCTTT.

The chain is built from TRBV7-2 and TRBJ2-3, with TRBD1 identical over 8 bases. V was pared by 6 bases and J by 2 bases, with 7 bases of the junction left unmatched. The CDR3 extends over 15 amino acids. Per germline, CDR1 SGHTA and CDR2 FQGNSA. This CDR3 is CASRLMGQDTDTQYF. The CDR3 bases are TGTGCCAGCAGATTAATGGGACAGGACACAGATACGCAGTATTTT.

V is TRBV25-1 and J is TRBJ1-5; D is undetermined. V dropped 4 bases and J dropped 7 bases, with 11 bases sitting between them. This CDR3 contains 13 residues. Germline-derived CDR1 and CDR2 are MGHDK and SYGVNS. The CDR3 DNA reads as TGTGCCAGCAGTGTCGGGTCGGGACAGCCCCAGCATTTT. Translation: CASSVGSGQPQHF. The full variable domain, completed using reference TRBV25-1 and TRBJ1-5, is EADIYQTPRYLVIGTGKKITLECSQTMGHDKMYWYQQDPGMELHLIHYSYGVNSTEKGDLSSESTVSRIRTEHFPLTLESARPSHTSQYLCASSVGSGQPQHFGDGTRLSIL.

The rearrangement links TRBV19 to TRBJ1-1; D gene ambiguous. The CDR3 covers 11 residues. Per germline, CDR1 LNHDA and CDR2 SQIVND (reference sequence). The V end was cut by 3 bases, the J end by 7 bases, with 6 bases between. In nucleotides, the CDR3 is TGTGCCAGTAGTATCCAGTTTGAAGCTTTCTTT. Translated: CASSIQFEAFF. Full variable domain (remainder filled in from reference TRBV19 and TRBJ1-1): DGGITQSPKYLFRKEGQNVTLSCEQNLNHDAMYWYRQDPGQGLRLIYYSQIVNDFQKGDIAEGYSVSREKKESFPLTVTSAQKNPTAFYLCASSIQFEAFFGQGTRLTVV.

The chain links TRBV4-3 to TRBJ1-4; 7 bases map to TRBD1. The CDR3 extends over 15 amino acids. Germline CDR1 is LGHNA and CDR2 is YSLEER. Trimming cost V 3 bases and J 7 bases; bases outside gene matches: 8. The CDR3: CASSHQTGESEKLFF. CDR3 nucleotides: TGCGCCAGCAGCCACCAAACAGGGGAGTCTGAAAAACTGTTTTTT.

The chain couples TRBV5-1 to TRBJ2-3; the D is unclear. The V gene lost 1 base and the J gene lost 0 bases, with 9 bases spanning the gap. The CDR3 has 15 amino acids. Per germline, CDR1 SGHRS and CDR2 YFSETQ. CDR3 protein: CASSLSPTSTDTQYF. CDR3 sequence (DNA): TGCGCCAGCAGCTTGTCACCTACTAGCACAGATACGCAGTATTTT.

The V and J genes are TRBV4-3 and TRBJ1-1, with D possibly matching TRBD1 (5 bases). The V gene lost 1 base and the J gene lost 3 bases, with 12 bases spanning the gap. Germline CDR1 LGHNA, CDR2 YSLEER. This CDR3 is built from 15 residues. The CDR3 DNA reads TGCGCCAGCAGCCAAGGAGCAGGGAGGTACACTGAAGCTTTCTTT. The encoded protein is CASSQGAGRYTEAFF.

The gene calls are TRBV2 and TRBJ2-3; 9 positions agree with TRBD2. Germline V gives CDR1 SNHLY, CDR2 FYNNEI. The CDR3 length is 14 residues. V shed 8 bases, J shed 6 bases, and the junction held 9 bases outside the gene matches. The CDR3 coding sequence is TGTGCCAGCTCTGGGGGGACTAGCATGGATACGCAGTATTTT. Protein product: CASSGGTSMDTQYF.

In DNA, the CDR3 is TGTGCCAGCAGCACCGGGACAGGGAACGGCGAGCAGTACTTC. Amino acids: CASSTGTGNGEQYF. The rearrangement links TRBV27 to TRBJ2-7; 9 positions agree with TRBD1. V dropped 6 bases and J dropped 6; count of bases not matched to a gene: 9. Germline CDR1 reads MNHEY; CDR2 reads SMNVEV (reference sequence). This CDR3 has 14 residues.

The CDR3 is CASSLVVYEKLFF. The CDR3 coding sequence is TGTGCCAGCAGCTTAGTAGTCTATGAAAAACTGTTTTTT. V and J are TRBV7-2 and TRBJ1-4; the D is unclear. V shed 1 base and J shed 6 bases, with 6 bases lying between them. The CDR3 covers 13 residues. Per germline, CDR1 SGHTA and CDR2 FQGNSA. Combining the CDR3 with reference TRBV7-2 and TRBJ1-4 gives the whole variable domain GAGVSQSPSNKVTEKGKDVELRCDPISGHTALYWYRQSLGQGLEFLIYFQGNSAPDKSGLPSDRFSAERTGGSVSTLTIQRTQQEDSAVYLCASSLVVYEKLFFGSGTQLSVL.

The V gene is TRBV5-1, the J gene TRBJ1-1; tentative D call: TRBD1 (6 bases). The germline gives CDR1 SGHRS, CDR2 YFSETQ. The CDR3 runs 14 residues. V was cut by 4 bases and J by 1 base, with 11 bases left in between. The CDR3 protein is CASSVQGGNTEAFF. The CDR3 nucleotides are TGCGCCAGCAGCGTACAGGGTGGGAACACTGAAGCTTTCTTT.

Only one count was recorded for this clone. This chain connects TRBV10-1 to TRBJ1-1; 7 positions agree with TRBD1. Germline trimming cut 4 bases from V and 1 base from J; bases unmatched to any gene: 12. There are 17 residues in the CDR3. Germline V gene data show CDR1 as WNHNN and CDR2 as SYGVQD (reference sequence). CDR3: CASSVPKSQGRNTEAFF. The CDR3 nucleotides are TGCGCCAGCAGTGTCCCCAAATCACAGGGGAGGAACACTGAAGCTTTCTTT.

The rearrangement joins TRBV25-1 to TRBJ1-4; no clear D gene. Germline loops: CDR1 MGHDK, CDR2 SYGVNS. The CDR3 loop spans 14 amino acids. The V gene lost 3 bases and the J gene lost 2 bases, with 7 bases spanning the gap. Here the CDR3 DNA reads TGTGCCAGCAGTGACGTGGCCACTAATGAAAAACTGTTTTTT. Protein product: CASSDVATNEKLFF.

The rearrangement joins TRBV4-3 to TRBJ1-1, with TRBD1 as a possible D gene (6 bases). Trimming took 1 base from V and 0 from J, leaving 9 bases between them. This CDR3 is built from 15 residues. Germline CDR1 LGHNA, CDR2 YSLEER. CDR3 residues: CASSQVGGVNTEAFF. The DNA of the CDR3 is TGCGCCAGCAGCCAAGTAGGGGGAGTGAACACTGAAGCTTTCTTT.

V and J are TRBV2 and TRBJ1-4, with 8 bases lining up with TRBD1. J lost 2 bases, V lost 4 bases, and 6 bases had no gene match. The germline gives CDR1 SNHLY, CDR2 FYNNEI. The CDR3 runs to 16 residues. The CDR3 region has the DNA TGTGCCAGCAGTGGCAGGGGGCTTGAGACTAATGAAAAACTGTTTTTT. Protein: CASSGRGLETNEKLFF.

This clone is a singleton in its sample. CDR3 in amino acids: CASSWGTDSYNEQFF. The CDR3 DNA sequence: TGTGCCAGCAGCTGGGGGACAGACTCCTACAATGAGCAGTTCTTC. The V and J genes are TRBV11-2 and TRBJ2-1; 7 nucleotides line up with TRBD1. In germline, CDR1 is SGHAT, CDR2 FQNNGV. The CDR3 covers 15 residues. J was trimmed by 0 bases and V by 4 bases; bases with no gene match: 3. Combining the CDR3 with reference TRBV11-2 and TRBJ2-1 gives the whole variable domain EAGVAQSPRYKIIEKRQSVAFWCNPISGHATLYWYQQILGQGPKLLIQFQNNGVVDDSQLPKDRFSAERLKGVDSTLKIQPAKLEDSAVYLCASSWGTDSYNEQFFGPGTRLTVL.

In its sample, this clone was seen once. This sequence joins TRBV18 and TRBJ1-4; the D gene is possibly TRBD1 (6 bases). Germline assignment: CDR1 KGHSH and CDR2 LQKENI. This CDR3 spans 16 amino acids. Trimming took off 3 bases at V and 10 bases at J, with 21 bases between the two ends. CDR3 amino acids: CASSPAGTRLLGKLFF. DNA for the CDR3: TGTGCCAGCTCACCGGCTGGGACACGCTTATTGGGAAAACTGTTTTTT.

The V call is TRBV7-2, the J call TRBJ1-6; possible D gene TRBD1, 6 bases. The CDR3 has 13 amino acids. Trimming took off 3 bases at V and 6 bases at J, with 6 bases between the two ends. Per the germline V gene, CDR1 is SGHTA and CDR2 is FQGNSA. CDR3 nucleotides: TGTGCCAGCAGCTTGGGGGCTAATTCACCCCTCCACTTT. It encodes CASSLGANSPLHF.

The rearrangement links TRBV29-1 to TRBJ1-4; no clear D gene. The V end lost 7 bases, the J end lost 3 bases, and 15 bases lay between the germline ends. The germline gives CDR1 SQVTM, CDR2 ANQGSEA. This CDR3 has 14 residues. Here the CDR3 DNA reads TGCAGCGCCGCCTCCGGAACAGCTAATGAAAAACTGTTTTTT. It codes for CSAASGTANEKLFF.

The V and J genes are TRBV12-5 and TRBJ2-1; TRBD2 might be the D (6 bases). Germline V gene sequence: CDR1 LGHNT, CDR2 FRNRAP. This CDR3 spans 15 amino acids. The V end lost 8 bases, the J end lost 8 bases, and 22 bases lay between the germline ends. CDR3 in DNA: TGTGCTAGTAGGCAGGGCCCAAACACGGGAGATGAGCAGTTCTTC. Protein product: CASRQGPNTGDEQFF.

V usage is TRBV7-9 and J usage is TRBJ1-2; a possible D gene is TRBD1 (6 bases). Germline V CDR1 and CDR2: SEHNR, FQNEAQ (reference sequence). The V and J ends lost 9 bases and 0 bases respectively, with 14 bases between them. The CDR3 has 14 amino acids. The CDR3 bases are TGTGCCAGTACCCGGGACACATCTAACTATGGCTACACCTTC. This encodes CASTRDTSNYGYTF. Together with reference TRBV7-9 and TRBJ1-2, the CDR3 gives the full variable domain: DTGVSQNPRHKITKRGQNVTFRCDPISEHNRLYWYRQTLGQGPEFLTYFQNEAQLEKSRLLSDRFSAERPKGSFSTLEIQRTEQGDSAMYLCASTRDTSNYGYTFGSGTRLTVV.

The chain employs TRBV19 and TRBJ1-2, with a tentative D call TRBD1 (6 bases). This CDR3 spans 15 amino acids. Germline-derived CDR1 and CDR2 are LNHDA and SQIVND (reference sequence). The V gene lost 7 bases and the J gene lost 8 bases, with 23 bases spanning the gap. CDR3 bases: TGTGCCAGTACCAAAACTAGGGGGAATCAAAGGGGCTACACCTTC. It is translated as CASTKTRGNQRGYTF. Together with reference TRBV19 and TRBJ1-2, the CDR3 gives the full variable domain: DGGITQSPKYLFRKEGQNVTLSCEQNLNHDAMYWYRQDPGQGLRLIYYSQIVNDFQKGDIAEGYSVSREKKESFPLTVTSAQKNPTAFYLCASTKTRGNQRGYTFGSGTRLTVV.

This rearrangement joins TRBV7-2 to TRBJ2-1; 7 bases agree with TRBD2. The CDR3 consists of 13 residues. Germline loops: CDR1 SGHTA, CDR2 FQGNSA. Trimming took 4 bases from V and 13 from J; bases not matched to a gene: 10. The CDR3 DNA sequence: TGTGCCAGCAGCTCCACTGGGGGGGTAGCCCAGTTCTTC. Translated, it gives CASSSTGGVAQFF.

The chain links TRBV10-3 to TRBJ1-2, with 12 bases fitting TRBD1. This CDR3 spans 18 amino acids. The germline V gene has CDR1 ENHRY and CDR2 SYGVKD. Trimming took 0 bases from V and 5 from J; bases not matched to a gene: 10. This CDR3 reads CAISESLGQGAYGYGYTF. The CDR3 region has the DNA TGTGCCATCAGTGAGTCGTTGGGACAGGGGGCGTATGGGTATGGCTACACCTTC.

The gene calls are TRBV7-2 and TRBJ1-6; weak D call: TRBD1 (6 bases). The V gene lost 1 base and the J gene lost 6 bases, with 16 bases spanning the gap. This CDR3 comprises 17 residues. CDR1 is SGHTA and CDR2 is FQGNSA in the germline V gene. CDR3 sequence: CASSLVPQGLSNSPLHF. The DNA for the CDR3 is TGTGCCAGCAGCTTAGTACCCCAGGGGCTGAGTAATTCACCCCTCCACTTT. Based on the CDR3 plus reference TRBV7-2 and TRBJ1-6, the full variable domain is GAGVSQSPSNKVTEKGKDVELRCDPISGHTALYWYRQSLGQGLEFLIYFQGNSAPDKSGLPSDRFSAERTGGSVSTLTIQRTQQEDSAVYLCASSLVPQGLSNSPLHFGNGTRLTVT.

The V and J genes are TRBV9 and TRBJ2-1; TRBD2 matches 12 bases. Germline V lookup: CDR1 SGDLS, CDR2 YYNGEE. The CDR3 length is 16 residues. The J segment lost 2 bases and the V segment lost 3 bases, leaving 3 bases of the junction unmatched. CDR3: CASSASGGVTYNEQFF. The CDR3 region has the DNA TGTGCCAGCAGCGCTAGCGGGGGGGTGACCTACAATGAGCAGTTCTTC.

This clone was observed a few times. The chain combines TRBV4-3 with TRBJ1-2; TRBD1 aligns across 9 bases. This CDR3 comprises 15 residues. Germline-derived CDR1 and CDR2 are LGHNA and YSLEER. With 0 bases clipped from V and 8 bases from J, the junction kept 7 bases outside the gene matches. CDR3 protein: CASSQDSRDRDGYTF. The CDR3, as DNA: TGCGCCAGCAGCCAAGACTCCCGGGACAGGGACGGCTACACCTTC.

The V call is TRBV2, the J call TRBJ1-4, with D unresolved. The CDR3 runs to 14 residues. V shed 1 base and J shed 8 bases, with 11 bases lying between them. Germline V gene data show CDR1 as SNHLY and CDR2 as FYNNEI. CDR3 nucleotide sequence: TGTGCCAGCAGTGAAGGGCTAGTAAGCGAAAAACTGTTTTTT. Translating it yields CASSEGLVSEKLFF. The complete variable domain, with remaining parts taken from reference TRBV2 and TRBJ1-4, reads EPEVTQTPSHQVTQMGQEVILRCVPISNHLYFYWYRQILGQKVEFLVSFYNNEISEKSEIFDDQFSVERPDGSNFTLKIRSTKLEDSAMYFCASSEGLVSEKLFFGSGTQLSVL.